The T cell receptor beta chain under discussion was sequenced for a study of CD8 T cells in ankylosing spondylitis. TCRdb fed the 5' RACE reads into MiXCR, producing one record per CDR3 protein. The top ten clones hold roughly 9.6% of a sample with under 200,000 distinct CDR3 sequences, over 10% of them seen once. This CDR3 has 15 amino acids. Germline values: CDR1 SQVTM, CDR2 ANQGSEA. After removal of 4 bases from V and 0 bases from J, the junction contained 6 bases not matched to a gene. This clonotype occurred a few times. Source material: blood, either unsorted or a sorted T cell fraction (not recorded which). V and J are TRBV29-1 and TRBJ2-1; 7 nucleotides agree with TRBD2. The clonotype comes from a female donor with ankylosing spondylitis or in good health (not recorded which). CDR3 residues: CSVVERDLSYNEQFF. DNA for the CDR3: TGCAGCGTTGTAGAGCGGGACCTCTCCTACAATGAGCAGTTCTTC.